The 16 T cell receptor beta chains given below trace back to one sample, sequenced in a study of blood T cell repertoires in COVID-19. TCRdb's copy holds only in-frame clones and misses some; the assay was immunoSEQ multiplex PCR. This sample has about 81,000 clones, with roughly 88% found just once. The sample taken for sequencing was peripheral blood. Receptors originate from a woman of 80 years or more with acute or convalescent COVID-19.

The rearrangement uses TRBV11-2 and TRBJ1-4; 8 nucleotides match TRBD1. J gave up 11 bases and V 3 bases, and 8 bases lay outside the gene matches. From germline, CDR1 is SGHAT and CDR2 FQNNGV. The CDR3 runs to 14 residues. As DNA, the CDR3 is TGTGCCAGCAGCTTCGACAGGGGCCCCCACAAACTGTTTTTT. It is translated as CASSFDRGPHKLFF.

This CDR3 reads CAAYRGQGQLSTEAFF. The DNA for the CDR3 is TGTGCCGCCTACCGAGGTCAGGGACAGTTGAGCACTGAAGCTTTCTTT. This chain joins TRBV24-1 and TRBJ1-1; 7 bases fit TRBD1. Losses at the gene ends were 12 bases for V and 4 bases for J; bases not matched to a gene: 19. The V gene's germline CDR1 is KGHDR and CDR2 SFDVKD. The CDR3 extends over 16 amino acids.

The chain joins TRBV10-3 to TRBJ2-7; 8 bases agree with TRBD1. Germline CDR1 ENHRY, CDR2 SYGVKD. Unmatched junction bases numbered 9, after V lost 10 bases and J lost 1 base. CDR3 length equals 14 residues. CDR3 coding DNA: TGTGCCACCTCTACCGGACAGGGTTCCTACGAGCAGTACTTC. Its translation: CATSTGQGSYEQYF.

V gene TRBV18 combines with J gene TRBJ2-6; 8 nucleotides align to TRBD1. The CDR3 has 19 amino acids. Trimming took 0 bases from V and 2 from J; bases not matched to a gene: 9. Germline V gene data show CDR1 as KGHSH and CDR2 as LQKENI. CDR3 in amino acids: CASSPPTGVSFTGANVLTF. CDR3 in DNA: TGTGCCAGCTCACCACCGACAGGGGTGAGCTTTACTGGGGCCAACGTCCTGACTTTC.

The gene calls are TRBV19 and TRBJ2-7; 12 nucleotides match TRBD2. J lost 5 bases, V lost 5 bases, and 7 bases had no gene match. This CDR3 contains 15 residues. Germline V gives CDR1 LNHDA, CDR2 SQIVND (reference sequence). The CDR3 region has the DNA TGTGCCAGTAGTGTTACTAGCGGGAGGAGGAACGAGCAGTACTTC. Translating it yields CASSVTSGRRNEQYF.

The gene calls are TRBV29-1 and TRBJ2-2; weak D call: TRBD1 (6 bases). Trimming removed 7 bases at V and 1 base at J, with 16 bases between. Germline lookup yields CDR1 SQVTM and CDR2 ANQGSEA. This CDR3 region has 15 residues. CDR3 in DNA: TGCAGCGGTTTCACAGGGTATGGGAACACCGGGGAGCTGTTTTTT. Translated: CSGFTGYGNTGELFF.

This clone appeared once. V gene TRBV18 combines with J gene TRBJ2-7; no firm D call. The ends were cut back, 7 bases at V and 2 bases at J, with 15 bases in the middle. The CDR3 consists of 14 residues. The germline CDR1 and CDR2 sequences are KGHSH and LQKENI. CDR3 residues: CASFHRAGTYEQYF. The CDR3, as DNA: TGTGCCAGCTTTCATCGCGCAGGAACCTACGAGCAGTACTTC. The full variable domain, with the rest looked up from reference TRBV18 and TRBJ2-7, is NAGVMQNPRHLVRRRGQEARLRCSPMKGHSHVYWYRQLPEEGLKFMVYLQKENIIDESGMPKERFSAEFPKEGPSILRIQQVVRGDSAAYFCASFHRAGTYEQYFGPGTRLTVT.

The V and J genes are TRBV19 and TRBJ1-1; 7 bases map to TRBD1. The CDR3 runs 15 residues. Germline V lookup: CDR1 LNHDA, CDR2 SQIVND (reference sequence). Trimming at V came to 5 bases and at J to 3 bases, leaving 9 bases not matched to a gene. CDR3 sequence reads: CASSVTGMVDTEAFF. DNA of the CDR3: TGTGCCAGTAGTGTGACAGGGATGGTTGACACTGAAGCTTTCTTT.

The chain combines TRBV4-3 with TRBJ2-7, with 9 bases identical to TRBD2. Germline V lookup: CDR1 LGHNA, CDR2 YSLEER. The J segment lost 7 bases and the V segment lost 3 bases, leaving 7 bases of the junction unmatched. The CDR3 extends over 14 amino acids. CDR3 protein: CASSQGLATGEQYF. The CDR3 region has the DNA TGCGCCAGCAGCCAGGGACTAGCCACAGGGGAGCAGTACTTC.

The chain joins TRBV11-2 to TRBJ2-7; tentatively, D is TRBD2 (6 bases). Germline V gene data show CDR1 as SGHAT and CDR2 as FQNNGV. The ends were cut back, 5 bases at V and 0 bases at J, with 17 bases in the middle. This CDR3 contains 16 residues. CDR3 coding DNA: TGTGCCAGCAGCACCACCCCCGGGACTGGCTCCTACGAGCAGTACTTC. Translated: CASSTTPGTGSYEQYF.

The rearrangement joins TRBV6-2 or TRBV6-3 to TRBJ2-2, with a tentative D call TRBD1 (6 bases). CDR1 and CDR2 from the germline V gene are MNHEY and SVGEGT. Between the trimmed V and J ends, which lost 2 bases and 4 bases, there was a span of 14 bases. CDR3 size: 16 residues. The CDR3 spells CASSYVTGRSTGELFF. The CDR3 DNA reads as TGTGCCAGCAGTTACGTGACAGGACGTAGCACCGGGGAGCTGTTTTTT.

This clone came up once. The V gene is TRBV7-2, the J gene TRBJ1-5; a weak D match, TRBD1 (5 bases). Per the germline V gene, CDR1 is SGHTA and CDR2 is FQGNSA. V lost 2 bases to trimming and J lost 4 bases, with 9 bases between them. The CDR3 is 14 residues long. The CDR3 DNA sequence: TGTGCCAGCAGCTTAACGCGGGGGAATCAGCCCCAGCATTTT. Its protein product is CASSLTRGNQPQHF.

Comment on this clone: Additional DNA sequences in this sample encode the identical CDR3. The chain combines TRBV5-1 with TRBJ2-3; 7 bases align to TRBD1. The CDR3 runs 15 residues. Germline CDR1 and CDR2: SGHRS and YFSETQ. Unmatched junction bases numbered 1, after V lost 0 bases and J lost 0 bases. CDR3 in amino acids: CASSLEGASTDTQYF. CDR3 nucleotide sequence: TGCGCCAGCAGCTTGGAGGGGGCTAGCACAGATACGCAGTATTTT.

CDR3 nucleotide sequence: TGTGCCAGTAGTGTCGCGGGGGGGGGCCAGTTAGATACGCAGTATTTT. Its translation: CASSVAGGGQLDTQYF. The chain carries TRBV19 and TRBJ2-3; TRBD2 matches at 9 bases. This CDR3 is 16 amino acids long. Germline lookup yields CDR1 LNHDA and CDR2 SQIVND (reference sequence). After removal of 5 bases from V and 5 bases from J, the junction contained 11 bases not matched to a gene.

J is TRBJ2-1 and V is TRBV2; TRBD2 aligns across 7 bases. Trimming took 5 bases from V and 9 from J; bases not matched to a gene: 4. The CDR3 totals 12 residues. The germline V gene has CDR1 SNHLY and CDR2 FYNNEI. The CDR3, as DNA: TGTGCCAGCAGTTTTAGCGGGTTTGAGCAGTTCTTC. This translates into CASSFSGFEQFF.

The rearrangement uses TRBV6-2 or TRBV6-3 and TRBJ1-6; TRBD1 is a possible D gene (5 bases). The CDR3 length is 16 residues. Germline assignment: CDR1 MNHEY and CDR2 SVGEGT. The ends were cut back, 4 bases at V and 4 bases at J, with 14 bases in the middle. CDR3 sequence: CASSSLSGTYNSPLHF. As DNA, the CDR3 is TGTGCCAGCAGTTCTCTTTCCGGGACTTATAATTCACCCCTCCACTTT.